What follows describes a single T cell receptor (beta chain). Repertoires were generated with immunoSEQ multiplex PCR, while TCRdb's copy carries only in-frame clones and drops some. The sample consists of some 150,000 clones, about 94% of them appearing once. CDR1 is MNHEY and CDR2 is SMNVEV in the germline V gene (reference sequence). V lost 3 bases to trimming and J lost 6 bases; unmatched junction nucleotides: 6. The CDR3 extends over 14 amino acids. These data come from a study of control samples from healthy donors and cancer patients. The rearrangement uses TRBV27 and TRBJ2-3; 7 nucleotides match TRBD1. The clonotype comes from a man in his sixties with colorectal cancer. The sample comprised PBMCs. Written as DNA, the CDR3 is TGTGCCAGCAGTTTTCAGACAGGGTTGGATACGCAGTATTTT. Translation: CASSFQTGLDTQYF.